This T cell receptor (beta chain) originates from a study of OX40 agonist ivuxolimab in advanced cancers. Study background: In this trial design, patients received ivuxolimab intravenously at 0.01 to 10 mg/kg every 2 weeks. General study results and limits: There was clonal expansion of CD4+ and CD8+ blood T cells by week 6 at 0.1 to 3.0 mg/kg. Antigens targeted by the expanded peripheral T cells were not determined.

As for this clone: The antigen is undetermined.

Germline-derived CDR1 and CDR2 are WSHSY and SAAADI. The CDR3 is 13 amino acids. Trimming cost V 2 bases and J 5 bases, with 7 bases left between them. The table came from immunoSEQ multiplex PCR; TCRdb's copy has only in-frame clones and leaves some out. Of some 97,000 clones detected, 90% appear once; the ten largest clones hold more than 0.15%. Here the sequenced sample was CD4+ or CD8+ T cells sorted from blood, taken in a trial of the OX40 agonist ivuxolimab. This TCR was sampled from an adult with an advanced solid tumor such as melanoma, head and neck, liver or kidney cancer. The chain employs TRBV10-2 and TRBJ1-3; perhaps TRBD1 as D (6 bases). Here the CDR3 DNA reads TGCGCCAGCAGTGAGCAGGGGAGAAACACCATATATTTT. Residues: CASSEQGRNTIYF.